This is a list of T cell receptor beta chains from one sample in a study of Ad26.COV2.S vaccination and SARS-CoV-2 variants. Measured with immunoSEQ multiplex PCR; TCRdb has only the in-frame clones, and not every one. The repertoire includes 360,000 or so clones, approximately 90% of them detected once, and 1.5% to 2% sits in the top ten. Source: peripheral blood, taken in a trial of Ad26.COV2.S vaccine versus placebo. These receptors were taken from a person between 18 and 60 years old who received the Ad26.COV2.S COVID-19 vaccine or a placebo. The CDR3 runs from the conserved cysteine through the conserved F or W. The D gene is left open where the match is weak. Clone sizes are given selectively: once, few, many, or a class where the clone is expanded.

v_call	d_call	clone_size	j_call	cdr3_aa	cdr3_nt
TRBV28	-	-	TRBJ2-7	CASSFSSSYEQYF	TGTGCCAGCAGTTTTTCTAGCTCCTACGAGCAGTACTTC
TRBV7-9	TRBD2	-	TRBJ2-5	CASSPIGLAGVETQYF	TGTGCCAGCAGCCCGATCGGACTAGCGGGAGTTGAGACCCAGTACTTC
TRBV12-3/TRBV12-4	-	-	TRBJ2-1	CASSLGTYNEQFF	TGTGCCAGCAGTTTGGGGACCTACAATGAGCAGTTCTTC
TRBV9	TRBD2	-	TRBJ2-5	CASSVGAGGPQTQYF	TGTGCCAGCAGCGTCGGAGCGGGAGGGCCTCAGACCCAGTACTTC
TRBV7-3	-	-	TRBJ2-5	CASSKGGTETQYF	TGTGCCAGCAGCAAAGGGGGGACGGAGACCCAGTACTTC
TRBV10-3	TRBD2	-	TRBJ2-1	CAISEAPGLAGSYNEQFF	TGTGCCATCAGTGAGGCTCCGGGACTAGCGGGATCCTACAATGAGCAGTTCTTC
TRBV5-4	TRBD1	-	TRBJ2-2	CASSSRDSRNTGELFF	TGTGCCAGCAGCTCACGGGACAGTCGGAACACCGGGGAGCTGTTTTTT
TRBV28	TRBD1	-	TRBJ1-2	CASSPWTGLRGYTF	TGTGCCAGCAGTCCTTGGACAGGGTTAAGAGGCTACACCTTC
TRBV5-1	-	-	TRBJ2-2	CASIRDTGELFF	TGCGCCAGTATCAGGGATACCGGGGAGCTGTTTTTT
TRBV5-1	-	-	TRBJ2-2	CASSLSPMGLGSNTGELFF	TGCGCCAGCAGCTTGAGTCCTATGGGCTTGGGTTCGAACACCGGGGAGCTGTTTTTT
TRBV21-1	-	once	TRBJ1-5	CASTDRARPPQHF	TGTGCCAGCACTGACAGGGCGAGGCCGCCCCAGCATTTT
TRBV6-5	TRBD2	-	TRBJ2-1	CATQMTSGSTDEQFF	TGTGCCACCCAAATGACTAGCGGGAGTACAGATGAGCAGTTCTTC
TRBV30	TRBD1	-	TRBJ2-7	CAWSVPGGGYEQYF	TGTGCCTGGAGTGTACCAGGGGGCGGCTACGAGCAGTACTTC
TRBV24-1	-	-	TRBJ2-5	CATSGRGPFELQYQETQYF	TGTGCCACCAGTGGCAGGGGACCCTTTGAACTCCAGTACCAAGAGACCCAGTACTTC
TRBV6-5	-	-	TRBJ1-3	CASSPQAFSGNTIYF	TGTGCCAGCAGTCCACAGGCCTTCTCTGGAAACACCATATATTTT
TRBV4-1	-	-	TRBJ2-4	CASSPDVKNIQYF	TGCGCCAGCAGCCCGGACGTCAAAAACATTCAGTACTTC
TRBV18	TRBD1	-	TRBJ1-2	CASSQTAGQGNYGYTF	TGTGCCAGCTCACAAACAGCGGGACAGGGTAACTATGGCTACACCTTC
TRBV28	-	-	TRBJ1-1	CASSLKGKHTEAFF	TGTGCCAGCAGTTTAAAGGGTAAGCACACTGAAGCTTTCTTT
TRBV29-1	-	once	TRBJ2-1	CSVERESYNEQFF	TGCAGCGTTGAAAGGGAGTCCTACAATGAGCAGTTCTTC
TRBV29-1	-	-	TRBJ2-5	CSVGDGLQETQYF	TGCAGCGTGGGGGACGGGCTTCAAGAGACCCAGTACTTC
TRBV6-5	-	few	TRBJ2-5	CASSYSGPWETQYF	TGTGCCAGCAGTTACTCGGGTCCTTGGGAGACCCAGTACTTC
TRBV3-1/TRBV3-2	-	once	TRBJ1-3	CASSQSGVRNTIYF	TGTGCCAGCAGCCAATCCGGGGTAAGAAACACCATATATTTT
TRBV9	-	-	TRBJ1-3	CASSATGLPGNTIYF	TGTGCCAGCAGCGCCACAGGTCTCCCTGGAAACACCATATATTTT
TRBV19	TRBD2	once	TRBJ2-1	CASSPSSGRDNEQFF	TGTGCCAGTAGTCCTTCTAGCGGGAGGGACAATGAGCAGTTCTTC
TRBV28	-	-	TRBJ2-2	CASSLTGTGELFF	TGTGCCAGCAGTTTGACTGGCACCGGGGAGCTGTTTTTT
TRBV19	-	-	TRBJ1-6	CASSMGRKSSYNSPLHF	TGTGCCAGTAGTATGGGCCGGAAAAGCTCCTATAATTCACCCCTCCACTTT
TRBV5-1	TRBD1	-	TRBJ1-4	CASSLAGQGKVEKLFF	TGCGCCAGCAGCTTGGCCGGACAGGGGAAGGTTGAAAAACTGTTTTTT
TRBV5-6	-	-	TRBJ1-2	CASSLVGSRYTF	TGTGCCAGCAGCTTGGTCGGGTCTCGCTACACCTTC
TRBV5-5	-	-	TRBJ2-7	CASSLAGQGKYEQYF	TGTGCCAGCAGCTTGGCGGGTCAGGGGAAATACGAGCAGTACTTC
TRBV2	-	-	TRBJ2-3	CASSLTGASTDTQYF	TGTGCCAGCAGCCTGACAGGCGCTAGCACAGATACGCAGTATTTT
TRBV19	TRBD1	-	TRBJ1-1	CASTDSGQGNTEAFF	TGTGCCAGTACCGATTCAGGACAGGGAAACACTGAAGCTTTCTTT
TRBV3-1/TRBV3-2	-	-	TRBJ1-5	CASSQETGAGNQPQHF	TGTGCCAGCAGCCAAGAAACCGGAGCAGGGAATCAGCCCCAGCATTTT
TRBV2	-	-	TRBJ1-3	CASSERGPSSSGNTIYF	TGTGCCAGCAGTGAACGAGGCCCTTCGAGCTCTGGAAACACCATATATTTT
TRBV28	-	-	TRBJ2-2	CASSSNPPPPRKWNTGELFF	TGTGCCAGCAGTTCTAACCCCCCCCCACCCCGGAAATGGAACACCGGGGAGCTGTTTTTT
TRBV7-9	TRBD2	few	TRBJ2-7	CASSRLAGSSYEQYF	TGTGCCAGCAGCAGACTAGCGGGGAGCTCCTACGAGCAGTACTTC
TRBV5-1	-	-	TRBJ2-1	CASSLEALPSPYNEQFF	TGCGCCAGCAGCTTGGAGGCTCTACCATCACCTTACAATGAGCAGTTCTTC
TRBV5-1	-	-	TRBJ1-5	CASSLEAGGRNQPQHF	TGCGCCAGCAGCTTGGAGGCGGGGGGGCGCAATCAGCCCCAGCATTTT
TRBV11-2	-	-	TRBJ2-4	CASSVTGFLAKNIQYF	TGTGCCAGCAGTGTTACAGGGTTTCTAGCCAAAAACATTCAGTACTTC
TRBV5-4	TRBD2	-	TRBJ2-1	CASSLTSGSNNEQFF	TGTGCCAGCAGTCTTACTAGCGGGAGTAACAATGAGCAGTTCTTC
TRBV28	-	-	TRBJ1-1	CASSLGGLGGHTEAFF	TGTGCCAGCAGTTTAGGCGGGCTGGGGGGCCACACTGAAGCTTTCTTT
TRBV5-1	TRBD2	-	TRBJ2-3	CASSPGGGKGTDTQYF	TGCGCCAGCAGCCCTGGGGGGGGAAAGGGCACAGATACGCAGTATTTT
TRBV2	TRBD1	few	TRBJ2-7	CASRGNRDRAYEQYF	TGTGCCAGCAGGGGTAACCGGGACAGGGCCTACGAGCAGTACTTC
TRBV7-9	-	-	TRBJ2-1	CASSLTASYNEQFF	TGTGCCAGCAGCTTAACGGCCTCCTACAATGAGCAGTTCTTC
TRBV20-1	TRBD2	-	TRBJ2-1	CSASSLPGGDNEQFF	TGCAGTGCTAGTAGCCTGCCGGGAGGGGACAATGAGCAGTTCTTC
TRBV10-3	-	once	TRBJ2-1	CAISATRNEQFF	TGTGCCATCAGTGCCACGAGGAATGAGCAGTTCTTC
TRBV9	-	-	TRBJ1-1	CASSEGQNTEAFF	TGTGCCAGCAGTGAAGGGCAGAACACTGAAGCTTTCTTT
TRBV2	-	-	TRBJ1-1	CASSRRGVRWTEAFF	TGTGCCAGCAGTCGGCGGGGGGTAAGATGGACTGAAGCTTTCTTT
TRBV5-5	TRBD1	-	TRBJ1-6	CASSQGTGGGPYSPLHF	TGTGCCAGCAGCCAAGGGACAGGGGGCGGTCCATATTCACCCCTCCACTTT
TRBV28	TRBD1	-	TRBJ1-5	CASYRGLQPQHF	TGTGCCAGTTACAGGGGGCTTCAGCCCCAGCATTTT
TRBV5-4	TRBD2	-	TRBJ2-1	CASSISGRAGNEQFF	TGTGCCAGCAGCATTAGCGGGAGGGCCGGCAATGAGCAGTTCTTC
TRBV6-6	-	-	TRBJ1-1	CASSYSTGTEAFF	TGTGCCAGCAGTTACTCAACCGGGACAGAAGCTTTCTTT
TRBV5-4	TRBD2	-	TRBJ2-5	CASSSTSGRATETQYF	TGTGCCAGCAGCTCAACTAGCGGGAGGGCCACAGAGACCCAGTACTTC